This paragraph covers one TCR beta chain sequence. The data were taken from a study of blood T cell repertoires in COVID-19. Study context: Donors in the United States, Italy and Spain gave samples during acute or convalescent COVID-19. In each case, the material was cDNA or gDNA derived from T cells, B-cell-depleted T cells, or PBMCs.

V lost 0 bases and J lost 8; bases outside the gene matches: 2. The CDR3 contains 12 residues. The germline V gene has CDR1 SQVTM and CDR2 ANQGSEA. TCRdb's table, derived via immunoSEQ multiplex PCR, lists solely in-frame clones and lacks some. The sample contains hundreds of thousands of clones, under 85% of which appear only once. Material for sequencing was peripheral blood. The rearrangement joins TRBV29-1 to TRBJ1-2, with TRBD1 identical over 8 bases. The sequence came from a woman between 25 and 40 years old with COVID-19, enrolled during active disease. The CDR3 loop is CSVEDGTGGYTF. The CDR3 DNA reads as TGCAGCGTTGAAGACGGGACAGGAGGCTACACCTTC.